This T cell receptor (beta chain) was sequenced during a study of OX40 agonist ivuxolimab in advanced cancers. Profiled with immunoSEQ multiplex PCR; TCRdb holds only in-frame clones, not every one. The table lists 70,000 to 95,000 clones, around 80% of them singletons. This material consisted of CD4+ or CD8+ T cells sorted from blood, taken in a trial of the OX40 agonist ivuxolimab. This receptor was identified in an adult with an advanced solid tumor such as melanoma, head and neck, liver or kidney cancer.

The CDR3 DNA follows: TGTGCCAGCAGCGGGGACGAAGAGACCCAGTACTTC. Translating it yields CASSGDEETQYF. V is TRBV5-6 and J is TRBJ2-5; D assignment may be TRBD1 or TRBD2 (5 bases each). Germline V gene sequence: CDR1 SGHDT, CDR2 YYEEEE. The V end lost 4 bases, the J end lost 3 bases, and 7 bases lay between the germline ends. CDR3 size: 12 residues.